These 14 T cell receptor beta chains were all obtained from the same sample, sequenced in a study of blood T cell repertoires in COVID-19. Method: immunoSEQ multiplex PCR; TCRdb's copy keeps in-frame clones and lacks some. The sample consists of approximately 190,000 clones, around 90% of them appearing once. The sequenced sample consisted of peripheral blood. Every receptor here comes from a man in his fifties with acute or convalescent COVID-19.

The chain is built from TRBV5-6 and TRBJ2-5, with 8 bases aligning to TRBD1. The CDR3 spans 17 residues. Germline CDR1 is SGHDT and CDR2 is YYEEEE. V dropped 4 bases and J dropped 5; count of bases not matched to a gene: 16. CDR3 amino acids: CASSLRQGRAPGETQYF. The CDR3 nucleotides are TGTGCCAGCAGCCTACGACAGGGGCGGGCGCCTGGGGAGACCCAGTACTTC.

The chain uses TRBV28 and TRBJ1-6; D may be TRBD1 (6 bases). This CDR3 comprises 14 residues. V was shortened by 2 bases and J by 9 bases, with 11 bases between the two germline ends. Germline CDR1 is MDHEN and CDR2 is SYDVKM. The CDR3 nucleotides read TGTGCCAGCAGTTTAGGTACAGGGATTTCACCCCTCCACTTT. Amino acids: CASSLGTGISPLHF.

The J gene is TRBJ2-7, the V gene TRBV2; 12 bases are a match to TRBD2. J lost 3 bases, V lost 6 bases, and 6 bases had no gene match. The CDR3 is 15 residues long. CDR1 and CDR2 (germline): SNHLY, FYNNEI. CDR3 in DNA: TGTGCCAGCAGACTGGGACTAGCGGGTTTCTACGAGCAGTACTTC. Protein: CASRLGLAGFYEQYF.

The J gene is TRBJ2-7, the V gene TRBV28; TRBD1 matches at 7 bases. V lost 6 bases and J lost 10; bases outside the gene matches: 12. The CDR3 length is 13 residues. Germline V gene sequence: CDR1 MDHEN, CDR2 SYDVKM. The CDR3 here is CASRGDSHLQQYF. The CDR3 DNA follows: TGTGCCAGCAGGGGGGACAGCCACCTTCAACAGTACTTC.

This clone was counted a few times. At the DNA level, this CDR3 is encoded by other sequences in the same sample as well. This chain's CDR3 is CASSIRGNTGELFF. CDR3 bases: TGTGCCAGTAGTATAAGGGGGAACACCGGGGAGCTGTTTTTT. This chain uses TRBV19 with TRBJ2-2, with a tentative D call TRBD1 (5 bases). With 2 bases removed from V and 1 base from J, the gap between germline ends came to 5 bases. Germline CDR1 and CDR2: LNHDA and SQIVND (reference sequence). This CDR3 is built from 14 residues.

CDR3 DNA: TGTGCCAGCAGCTTAGGCTCCAGAAACACTGAAGCTTTCTTT. Residues: CASSLGSRNTEAFF. This chain joins TRBV13 and TRBJ1-1; no reliable D call. This CDR3 comprises 14 residues. V lost 0 bases, J lost 2 bases, and 7 bases lay in between. Per the germline V gene, CDR1 is PRHDT and CDR2 is FYEKMQ (reference sequence). The whole variable domain, remainder taken from reference TRBV13 and TRBJ1-1, is AAGVIQSPRHLIKEKRETATLKCYPIPRHDTVYWYQQGPGQDPQFLISFYEKMQSDKGSIPDRFSAQQFSDYHSELNMSSLELGDSALYFCASSLGSRNTEAFFGQGTRLTVV.

This clone was recorded only once. This sequence joins TRBV19 and TRBJ2-1; maybe TRBD1 (5 bases). The V gene's germline CDR1 is LNHDA and CDR2 SQIVND (reference sequence). Trimming left V 5 bases short and J 2 bases short, with 10 bases between. The CDR3 length is 14 residues. This chain's CDR3 is CASSSRDTYNEQFF. DNA for the CDR3: TGTGCCAGTAGTTCCAGGGATACCTACAATGAGCAGTTCTTC.

This sequence joins TRBV5-1 and TRBJ2-1; 10 bases map to TRBD2. CDR1 is SGHRS and CDR2 is YFSETQ in the germline V gene. The V and J ends lost 5 bases and 9 bases, in that order; junction bases with no gene match: 5. This CDR3 comprises 13 residues. As DNA, the CDR3 is TGCGCCAGCAGTCCAACTAGCGGGACTGAGCAGTTCTTC. Translating gives CASSPTSGTEQFF.

The CDR3 region has the DNA TGCGCCAGCAGCCGGGACAGGGGAAGTGGCGAGCAGTACGTC. The encoded protein is CASSRDRGSGEQYV. The chain uses TRBV4-1 and TRBJ2-7; 10 nucleotides match TRBD1. Germline V lookup: CDR1 MGHRA, CDR2 YSYEKL. This CDR3 is built from 14 residues. With 4 bases clipped from V and 6 bases from J, the junction kept 6 bases outside the gene matches.

The rearrangement links TRBV27 to TRBJ1-1; a weak D match, TRBD1 (5 bases). CDR1 and CDR2 from the germline V gene are MNHEY and SMNVEV (reference sequence). This CDR3 is 13 amino acids long. Trimming shortened V by 4 bases and J by 4 bases, and 10 bases separated the two germline ends. The DNA of the CDR3 is TGTGCCAGCAGTTCAAGACAGTTCACTGAAGCTTTCTTT. Amino acids: CASSSRQFTEAFF.

The chain has TRBV5-4 and TRBJ2-6; the match to TRBD1 covers 9 bases. The J segment lost 1 base and the V segment lost 2 bases, leaving 1 base of the junction unmatched. CDR1 and CDR2 (germline): SGHNT, YYREEE (reference sequence). There are 16 residues in the CDR3. As DNA, the CDR3 is TGTGCCAGCAGCTTCGGGACAGGGTCTGGGGCCAACGTCCTGACTTTC. Protein product: CASSFGTGSGANVLTF.

The V call is TRBV4-2, the J call TRBJ2-2; tentative D call: TRBD1 (5 bases). The CDR3 has 16 residues. Trimming stripped 3 bases from V and 1 base from J, with 12 bases between. Germline lookup yields CDR1 LGHNA and CDR2 YNFKEQ. The CDR3 DNA sequence: TGTGCCAGCAGCCAGCAGGGCAGGGTGAACACCGGGGAGCTGTTTTTT. Its protein product is CASSQQGRVNTGELFF.

This clone came up once. The chain recombines TRBV7-9 with TRBJ1-6; D call uncertain. Germline V gene data show CDR1 as SEHNR and CDR2 as FQNEAQ (reference sequence). The CDR3 is 13 amino acids. The V end lost 5 bases, the J end lost 8 bases, and 10 bases lay between the germline ends. The CDR3 loop reads CASSQLRDSPLHF. The CDR3 region has the DNA TGTGCCAGCAGCCAACTGAGGGATTCACCCCTCCACTTT.

The rearrangement links TRBV24-1 to TRBJ2-1, with D possibly matching TRBD2 (5 bases). The germline V gene encodes CDR1 KGHDR and CDR2 SFDVKD. The CDR3 is 16 residues long. The V and J ends lost 4 bases and 3 bases respectively, with 15 bases between them. CDR3 sequence: CATSEALGAGYNEQFF. The CDR3 DNA reads TGTGCCACCAGTGAGGCGCTAGGTGCGGGCTACAATGAGCAGTTCTTC.